This T cell receptor (beta chain) was recovered during a study of cytomegalovirus exposure and HLA in healthy donors. Though probably carrying unrecorded immune exposures, donors were nominally healthy at sampling. A multiplex PCR was run with 60 Vbeta primers and 13 Jbeta primers. This table comes from immunoSEQ multiplex PCR, and its TCRdb copy is limited to in-frame clones, with some not included. The table includes 130,000 to 150,000 clones, about four fifths detected once. The germline CDR1 and CDR2 sequences are SGHDT and YYEEEE. The V end was cut by 0 bases, the J end by 0 bases, with 3 bases between. The CDR3 runs 13 residues. Study observations and caveats: A later analysis showed TCR association rates differing by HLA locus, peaking at DRB1 and lowest at HLA-C. In a later analysis, productive TCRs from donors in an Asian-associated ancestry cluster reportedly carried fewer N-insertions than the cohort mean. Across donors, most TCRs were seen rarely, yet some public ones were widespread.

This clone occurred a few times. Antigen unknown. This TCR derives from a man aged 35 to 55 in good health and CMV-seronegative. The sample taken for sequencing was PBMCs. The chain has TRBV5-6 and TRBJ1-2; D call uncertain. This chain's CDR3 is CASSLGPNYGYTF. CDR3 coding DNA: TGTGCCAGCAGCTTGGGGCCTAACTATGGCTACACCTTC.